This T cell receptor (beta chain) comes out of a study of response to subunit inactivated influenza vaccine (dated by TCRdb to the late 2010s). Regarding the study in general: The study used deep quantitative T cell receptor repertoire profiling to track responses to a trivalent subunit inactivated influenza vaccine.

Libraries came from RT-PCR. Sequencer: Illumina HiSeq 2500. TCRdb handled the public reads itself, with Q25 trimming in fastp and clone calling in MiXCR, and kept productive beta chains. Under each unique CDR3 protein, matching rows form one entry showing the most common genes and DNA. The sample yields approximately 530,000 distinct CDR3 sequences; approximately 6.9% were counted once. The ten largest clones represent less than 15% of the sample. This clonotype was detected ten times or more. No antigen is known for it. Base qualities are not recorded, but no much larger clone differs from it by a single base. After removal of 4 bases from V and 7 bases from J, the junction retains 8 bases not matched to a gene. The CDR3 starts with the cysteine, ends with the phenylalanine, and has 14 residues. Only the CDR3 portion is preserved as DNA: 42 bases, with reading frame beginning at the first base. CDR1 DFQATT and CDR2 SNEGSKA are derived from the germline V gene (reference sequence).

What the work shows at the level of the full study, not this receptor alone: The authors suggested that each seasonal influenza vaccination may recruit only a limited number of new T cells.

The chain is made from TRBV20-1 and TRBJ1-2, with 11 central nucleotides matching TRBD1. This specimen was PBMCs from blood, taken approximately 25 months after vaccination. The source is a man in his fifties or sixties who received an inactivated influenza vaccine. Donor details come from another sample of the same person, matched by shared clones. The nucleotide sequence is TGCAGTGCTACCCGGACAGGGGGCGGTTCTGGCTACACCTTC. This encodes CSATRTGGGSGYTF.